Described below is a single T cell receptor (beta chain) sequence and its context. Antigen specificity is unknown. The V end lost 0 bases, the J end lost 3 bases, and 21 bases lay between the germline ends. The germline V gene encodes CDR1 MGHRA and CDR2 YSYEKL. This CDR3 spans 18 amino acids. The data were obtained in a study of T-cell memory formation after mild COVID-19. The authors produced TCR alpha and TCR beta cDNA libraries with sample barcodes and UMIs by 5'RACE using constant-segment primers. A single record per CDR3 protein comes from TCRdb applying MiXCR to the 5' RACE reads. The sample yields some 600,000 distinct CDR3 sequences, 15% to 20% seen once. Study-wide results and limits: Contracting CD4+ clones lay largely in CM and EM, with CD8+ ones residing in EMRA.

This chain connects TRBV4-1 to TRBJ2-7; D is unresolved. Sequencing was done on a sample of PBMCs or a T cell subset sorted from them (not recorded which). This TCR came from an adult woman who had mild COVID-19 (a few samples of this study predate the infection). Cell type and time point are not known. In DNA, the CDR3 is TGCGCCAGCAGCCAAGAACCCCTAAGGGCCAGGAGCCACTACGAGCAGTACTTC. Translating gives CASSQEPLRARSHYEQYF.